The sample holds many counts of the clone carrying this TCR beta chain. Its cognate antigen is unknown. The sample comes from a study of response to subunit inactivated influenza vaccine. Study conclusions and caveats: Each seasonal influenza vaccination recruits few new T cells, the authors suggested.

MiXCR was run by TCRdb on the RT-PCR reads, yielding one entry per CDR3 protein. The data show some 550,000 distinct CDR3 sequences, with approximately 20% seen just once and roughly 2.8% held by the top ten. J gave up 8 bases and V 6 bases, and 4 bases lay outside the gene matches. The germline CDR1 and CDR2 sequences are SQVTM and ANQGSEA. CDR3 size: 12 residues. The same data also contributed to another study, on T cells expressing NK-cell markers. Turning to that study: Production of TCR beta cDNA relied on 5'RACE template switching with UMIs. Most of the eight sequenced donors were HCMV-seropositive; one was seronegative.

The rearrangement joins TRBV29-1 to TRBJ2-1; 10 bases agree with TRBD1. Source: CD4+ T cells sorted from PBMCs, taken 11 to 12 days after vaccination. This clonotype was obtained from a man aged 50-59 years who received an inactivated influenza vaccine. CDR3 sequence reads: CSVRTGGDEQFF. The CDR3 DNA follows: TGCAGCGTACGGACAGGGGGGGATGAGCAGTTCTTC.